Described below is a single T cell receptor (beta chain) sequence and its context. Its cognate antigen is unknown. The same CDR3 is also encoded by other DNA sequences in this sample. The CDR3 extends over 12 amino acids. CDR1 SQVTM and CDR2 ANQGSEA come from the germline V gene. Trimming left V 4 bases short and J 0 bases short, with 4 bases between. The authors sorted CD4+ and CD8+ T cells from PBMCs. The data originate from a study of CD8+ T cells in alopecia areata. Overall study context: Treated patients took oral tofacitinib at 5 to 10 mg twice daily.

Study-wide results and caveats: Lesional scalp, especially alopecia totalis/universalis, showed higher clonality than normal scalp.

Isolated RNA was reverse transcribed into cDNA used as the sequencing template. Libraries were prepared by immunoSEQ multiplex PCR; TCRdb keeps only in-frame clonotypes and omits some of them. The data show hundreds of thousands of clones, roughly two thirds seen once. The rearrangement joins TRBV29-1 to TRBJ1-3; the D is unclear. The clonotype comes from a human donor with alopecia areata. The sequencing used CD4+ T cells sorted from blood, collected at week 0. The DNA of the CDR3 is TGCAGCGTTGCGTCCTCTGGAAACACCATATATTTT. Amino acid sequence: CSVASSGNTIYF.